These 8 T cell receptor beta chains were sequenced from one sample in a study of blood T cells in healthy people across ages (dated by TCRdb to the mid-2010s). Library preparation employed 5' RACE. This sample was sequenced with an Illumina HiSeq 2500. A second about 7 to 11 cycle PCR used a sample-barcoded 5' primer and a J-beta primer mix. Starting from the raw public reads, TCRdb applied fastp trimming at Q25, assembled clones with MiXCR and retained in-frame beta chains. Each record represents a unique CDR3 protein, reported with the most common genes and DNA among its rows. This sample lists hundreds of thousands of distinct CDR3 sequences; 58% were detected once. Around 20% of the sample comes from the top ten. Sequencing was performed on blood. These receptor sequences come from a man between 25 and 39 years old in good health.

V and J are TRBV4-1 and TRBJ1-2; D remains ambiguous. The V gene lost 5 bases and the J gene lost 2 bases, with 12 bases spanning the gap. The CDR3 consists of 14 residues. The V gene's germline CDR1 is MGHRA and CDR2 YSYEKL. The CDR3 sequence: CASSGKDVNYGYTF. For the CDR3, the DNA is TGCGCCAGCAGCGGAAAGGACGTAAACTATGGCTACACCTTC.

In its sample, this clonotype was seen a few times. V usage is TRBV7-2 and J usage is TRBJ1-2, with D perhaps TRBD1 (5 bases). V lost 5 bases to trimming and J lost 7 bases, with 20 bases between them. The CDR3 length is 15 residues. Germline V gene lookup returns CDR1 SGHTA and CDR2 FQGNSA. CDR3 residues: CASSLNPTVESGYTF. The CDR3 DNA is TGTGCCAGCAGCCTCAACCCGACAGTTGAAAGTGGCTACACCTTC. The full variable domain, completed using reference TRBV7-2 and TRBJ1-2, is GAGVSQSPSNKVTEKGKDVELRCDPISGHTALYWYRQSLGQGLEFLIYFQGNSAPDKSGLPSDRFSAERTGGSVSTLTIQRTQQEDSAVYLCASSLNPTVESGYTFGSGTRLTVV.

There are a few counts of this clonotype. This chain connects TRBV20-1 to TRBJ2-7; D gene uncertain. Germline V CDR1 and CDR2: DFQATT, SNEGSKA (reference sequence). V lost 0 bases and J 2 bases, leaving 17 bases between the germline ends. CDR3 length equals 16 residues. In nucleotides, the CDR3 is TGCAGTGCTAGAGAAGAGTCGGCAGGAACCACCTACGAGCAGTACTTC. Encoded protein: CSAREESAGTTYEQYF.

The chain links TRBV12-3 or TRBV12-4 to TRBJ2-7; 7 positions agree with TRBD1. The CDR3 sequence is 14 residues long. The V gene end was trimmed by 8 bases and the J gene end by 0 bases; junction bases not matched to a gene: 7. The CDR3 nucleotides are TGTGCCAGCCGATTTGACAGGGCCTCCTACGAGCAGTACTTC. Protein: CASRFDRASYEQYF.

The V and J genes are TRBV28 and TRBJ2-7, with 9 bases lining up with TRBD1. This CDR3 has 14 amino acids. In germline, CDR1 is MDHEN, CDR2 SYDVKM. Trimming cost V 5 bases and J 7 bases; bases outside gene matches: 9. DNA for the CDR3: TGTGCCAGCAGTGGGGACAGGGCGGGAGAAGAGCAGTACTTC. Protein product: CASSGDRAGEEQYF.

As for this clonotype: The germline gene is not matched at one end of the junction; a read error may be the cause. This sequence joins TRBV13 and TRBJ2-1; D is unclear. This CDR3 contains 12 residues. CDR1 and CDR2 from the germline V gene are PRHDT and FYEKMQ (reference sequence). The CDR3: CASSLAQPEQFF. As DNA, the CDR3 is TGTGCCAGCAGTTTAGCCCAGCCGGAGCAGTTCTTC.

This chain joins TRBV6-2 or TRBV6-3 and TRBJ2-7; D not resolved. This CDR3 is 13 amino acids long. Germline V gene data show CDR1 as MNHEY and CDR2 as SVGEGT. Deletions cut 3 bases from V and 4 bases from J, with 10 bases between. The CDR3 bases are TGTGCCAGCAGTTATAGAAACTCATACGAGCAGTACTTC. Protein: CASSYRNSYEQYF.

Details on this clonotype: An end of the junction differs from the germline gene, which may be a read error. The chain combines TRBV7-9 with TRBJ2-7, with D perhaps matching TRBD1 or TRBD2 (5 bases each). This CDR3 contains 17 residues. Looked up from germline, CDR1 is SEHNR and CDR2 is FQNEAQ (reference sequence). CDR3 in DNA: TGTGCCAGCAGCCTAGCCCCAGGGTTCCAACACCCCTACGAGCAGTACTTC. Residues: CASSLAPGFQHPYEQYF.